This T cell receptor (beta chain) was retrieved from a study of cytomegalovirus exposure and HLA in healthy donors. Background on the study: One earlier analysis, a look at approximately 180 million T cells, found some 120 million unique TCR beta sequences. Study results and caveats: TCR beta sequences reportedly predicted most subjects' HLA-A and HLA-B alleles accurately. In a later analysis, common viral pathogens appeared linked to several of the most significant clusters.

The primer mix had 60 Vbeta and 13 Jbeta primers. Measured with immunoSEQ multiplex PCR; TCRdb has only the in-frame clones, and not every one. In the table there are some 130,000 clones, more than 70% of which are singletons. Trimming took 5 bases from V and 4 from J; bases not matched to a gene: 12. The CDR3 consists of 16 residues. CDR1 and CDR2 from the germline V gene are LNHDA and SQIVND (reference sequence). Remarks on this clone: What it recognizes is unknown.

Material for sequencing was PBMCs. This TCR was recovered from a male donor in good health and CMV-seropositive. The V gene is TRBV19, the J gene TRBJ2-7; 9 nucleotides agree with TRBD1. CDR3 amino acids: CASSPKQGALSYEQYF. CDR3 in DNA: TGTGCCAGTAGTCCCAAACAGGGGGCCTTGAGTTACGAGCAGTACTTC.